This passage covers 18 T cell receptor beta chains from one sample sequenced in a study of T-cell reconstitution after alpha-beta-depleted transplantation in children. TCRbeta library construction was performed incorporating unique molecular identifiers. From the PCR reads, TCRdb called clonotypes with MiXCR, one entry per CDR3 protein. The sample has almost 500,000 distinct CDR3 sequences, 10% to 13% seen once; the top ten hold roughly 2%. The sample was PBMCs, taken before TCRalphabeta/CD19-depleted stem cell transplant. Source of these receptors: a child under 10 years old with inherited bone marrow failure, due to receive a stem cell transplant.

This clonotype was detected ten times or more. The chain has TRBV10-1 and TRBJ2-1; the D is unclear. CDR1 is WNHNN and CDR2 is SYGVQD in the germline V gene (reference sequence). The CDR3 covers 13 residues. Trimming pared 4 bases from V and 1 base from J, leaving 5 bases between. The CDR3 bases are TGCGCCAGCAGTGTCGGGTCCTACAATGAGCAGTTCTTC. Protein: CASSVGSYNEQFF.

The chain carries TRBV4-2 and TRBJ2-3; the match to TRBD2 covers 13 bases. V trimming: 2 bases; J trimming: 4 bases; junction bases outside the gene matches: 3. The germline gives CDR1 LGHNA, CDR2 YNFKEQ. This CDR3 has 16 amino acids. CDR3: CASSQRTSGSSDTQYF. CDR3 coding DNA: TGTGCCAGCAGCCAACGGACTAGCGGGAGCTCAGATACGCAGTATTTT.

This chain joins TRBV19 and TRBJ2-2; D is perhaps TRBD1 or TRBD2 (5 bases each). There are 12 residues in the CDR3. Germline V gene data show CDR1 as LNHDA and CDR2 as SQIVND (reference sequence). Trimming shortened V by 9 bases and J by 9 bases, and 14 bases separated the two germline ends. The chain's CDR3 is CASRGDRRELFF. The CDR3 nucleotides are TGTGCCAGCCGAGGGGATAGGAGGGAGCTGTTTTTT.

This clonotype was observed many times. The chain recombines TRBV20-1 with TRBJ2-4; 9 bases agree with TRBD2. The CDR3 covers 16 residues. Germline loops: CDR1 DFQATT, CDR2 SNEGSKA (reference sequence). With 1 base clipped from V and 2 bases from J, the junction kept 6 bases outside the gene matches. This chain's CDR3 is CSARGASGDTKNIQYF. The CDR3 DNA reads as TGCAGTGCTAGAGGGGCTAGCGGGGACACCAAAAACATTCAGTACTTC.

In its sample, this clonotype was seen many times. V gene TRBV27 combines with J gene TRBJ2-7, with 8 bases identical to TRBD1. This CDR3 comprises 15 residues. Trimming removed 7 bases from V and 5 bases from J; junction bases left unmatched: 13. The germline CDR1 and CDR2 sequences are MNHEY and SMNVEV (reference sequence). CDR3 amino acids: CASTPFGTGNNEQYF. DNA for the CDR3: TGTGCCAGCACCCCCTTTGGGACAGGCAACAACGAGCAGTACTTC.

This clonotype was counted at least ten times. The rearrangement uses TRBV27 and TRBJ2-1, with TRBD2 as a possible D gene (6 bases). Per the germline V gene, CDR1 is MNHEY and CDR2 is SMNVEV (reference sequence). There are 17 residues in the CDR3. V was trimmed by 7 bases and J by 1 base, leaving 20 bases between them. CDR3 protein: CASTPRSASDSYNEQFF. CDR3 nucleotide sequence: TGTGCCAGCACTCCACGGTCGGCTAGCGATTCCTACAATGAGCAGTTCTTC.

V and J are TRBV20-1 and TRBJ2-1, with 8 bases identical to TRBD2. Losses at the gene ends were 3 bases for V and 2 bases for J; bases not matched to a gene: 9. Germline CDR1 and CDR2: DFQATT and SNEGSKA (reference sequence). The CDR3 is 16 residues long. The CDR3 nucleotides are TGCAGTGCTAGTGTCCAGCGGGAGTTCCCCTACAATGAGCAGTTCTTC. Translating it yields CSASVQREFPYNEQFF.

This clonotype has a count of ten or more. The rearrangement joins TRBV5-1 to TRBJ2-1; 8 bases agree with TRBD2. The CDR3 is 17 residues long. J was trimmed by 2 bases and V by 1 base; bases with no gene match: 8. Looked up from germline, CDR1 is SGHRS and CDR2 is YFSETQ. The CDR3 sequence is CASSLSKTSATYNEQFF. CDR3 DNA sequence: TGCGCCAGCAGCTTGTCTAAGACTAGCGCTACCTACAATGAGCAGTTCTTC.

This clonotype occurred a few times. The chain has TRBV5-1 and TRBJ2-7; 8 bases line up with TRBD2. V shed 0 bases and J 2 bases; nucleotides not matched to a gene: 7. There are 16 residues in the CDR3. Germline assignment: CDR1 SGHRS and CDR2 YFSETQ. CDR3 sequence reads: CASSLGSSGNPYEQYF. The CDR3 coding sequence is TGCGCCAGCAGCTTGGGGAGTAGCGGGAACCCCTACGAGCAGTACTTC.

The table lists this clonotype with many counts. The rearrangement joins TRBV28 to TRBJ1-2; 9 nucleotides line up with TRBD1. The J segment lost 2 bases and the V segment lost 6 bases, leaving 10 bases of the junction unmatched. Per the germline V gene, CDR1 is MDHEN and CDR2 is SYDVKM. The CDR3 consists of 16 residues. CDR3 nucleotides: TGTGCCAGCAGCTCTGACTGGACAGGGGTCAACTATGGCTACACCTTC. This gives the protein CASSSDWTGVNYGYTF.

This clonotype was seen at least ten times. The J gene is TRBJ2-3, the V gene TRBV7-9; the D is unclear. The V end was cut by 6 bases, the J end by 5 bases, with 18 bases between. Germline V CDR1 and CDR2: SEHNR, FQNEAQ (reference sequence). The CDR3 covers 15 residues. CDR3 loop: CASRRPALWQDTQYF. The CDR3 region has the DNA TGTGCCAGCAGGCGACCGGCCCTGTGGCAAGATACGCAGTATTTT.

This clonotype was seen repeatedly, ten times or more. The CDR3 DNA is TGTGCCAGCAGAATGGACTACGCTGGGGCCAACGTCCTGACTTTC. Translation gives CASRMDYAGANVLTF. V is TRBV6-2 or TRBV6-3 and J is TRBJ2-6; D possibly corresponds to TRBD2 (6 bases). The V end was cut by 6 bases, the J end by 2 bases, with 11 bases between. CDR3 length: 15 residues. Germline CDR1 MNHEY, CDR2 SVGEGT.

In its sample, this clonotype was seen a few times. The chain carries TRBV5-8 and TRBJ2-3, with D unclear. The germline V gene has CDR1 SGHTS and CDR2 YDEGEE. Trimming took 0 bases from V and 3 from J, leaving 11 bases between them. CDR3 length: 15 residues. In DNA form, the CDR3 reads TGTGCCAGCAGCTTGGCTGGGGTGAGGACAGATACGCAGTATTTT. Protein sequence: CASSLAGVRTDTQYF.

CDR3 protein: CASSLGDRLSPGSYEQYF. The DNA for the CDR3 is TGTGCCAGCAGCTTAGGGGACAGGCTATCCCCGGGCTCCTACGAGCAGTACTTC. This chain connects TRBV11-2 to TRBJ2-7, with TRBD1 matching over 8 bases. CDR3 size: 18 residues. V shed 1 base and J 0 bases; nucleotides not matched to a gene: 11. CDR1 and CDR2 from the germline V gene are SGHAT and FQNNGV.

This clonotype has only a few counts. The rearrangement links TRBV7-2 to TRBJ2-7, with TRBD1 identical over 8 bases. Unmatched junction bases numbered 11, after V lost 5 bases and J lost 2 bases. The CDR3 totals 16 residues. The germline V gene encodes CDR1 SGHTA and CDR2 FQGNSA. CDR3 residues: CASSPITGQGPYEQYF. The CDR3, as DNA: TGTGCCAGCAGCCCCATAACCGGACAGGGCCCCTACGAGCAGTACTTC. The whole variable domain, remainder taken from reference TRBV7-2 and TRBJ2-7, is GAGVSQSPSNKVTEKGKDVELRCDPISGHTALYWYRQSLGQGLEFLIYFQGNSAPDKSGLPSDRFSAERTGGSVSTLTIQRTQQEDSAVYLCASSPITGQGPYEQYFGPGTRLTVT.

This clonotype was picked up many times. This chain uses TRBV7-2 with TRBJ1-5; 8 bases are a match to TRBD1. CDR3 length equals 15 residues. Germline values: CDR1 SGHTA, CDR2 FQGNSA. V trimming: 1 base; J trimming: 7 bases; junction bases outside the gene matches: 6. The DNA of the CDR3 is TGTGCCAGCAGCTTAGTCGACAGGGGAGGGCAGCCCCAGCATTTT. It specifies CASSLVDRGGQPQHF. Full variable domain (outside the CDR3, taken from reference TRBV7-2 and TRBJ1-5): GAGVSQSPSNKVTEKGKDVELRCDPISGHTALYWYRQSLGQGLEFLIYFQGNSAPDKSGLPSDRFSAERTGGSVSTLTIQRTQQEDSAVYLCASSLVDRGGQPQHFGDGTRLSIL.

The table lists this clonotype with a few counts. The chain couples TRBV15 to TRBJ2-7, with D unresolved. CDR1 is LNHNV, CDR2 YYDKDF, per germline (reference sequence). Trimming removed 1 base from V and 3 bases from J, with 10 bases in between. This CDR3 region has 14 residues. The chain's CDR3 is CATSRAPVSYEQYF. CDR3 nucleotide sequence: TGTGCCACCAGCAGAGCCCCAGTAAGCTACGAGCAGTACTTC.

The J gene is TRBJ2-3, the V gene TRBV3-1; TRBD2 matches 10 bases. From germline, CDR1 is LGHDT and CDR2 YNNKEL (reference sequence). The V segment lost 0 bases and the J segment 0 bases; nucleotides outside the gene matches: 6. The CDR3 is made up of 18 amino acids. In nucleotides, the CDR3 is TGTGCCAGCAGCCAAGATTGGACGGGACTAGCGAGCACAGATACGCAGTATTTT. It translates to CASSQDWTGLASTDTQYF.